This record concerns one TCR beta chain sequence. The V segment lost 6 bases and the J segment 3 bases; nucleotides outside the gene matches: 4. The CDR3 extends over 15 amino acids. Germline V gene sequence: CDR1 SQVTM, CDR2 ANQGSEA. The data belong to a study of beta chain features in type 1 diabetes. As every portion of the isolated RNA was reverse transcribed, the sequencing read expressed TCRB transcripts. The method was immunoSEQ multiplex PCR; TCRdb's version includes in-frame clones alone and lacks a portion of them. In the table there are some 100,000 clones, almost 40% of which are singletons.

The J gene is TRBJ2-3, the V gene TRBV29-1, with 15 bases identical to TRBD2. The sequencing sample was made of stem cell memory CD4+ T cells from blood. The sequence derives from a woman between 18 and 30 years old in good health. The CDR3 sequence: CSVDGTSGRTDTQYF. The CDR3 bases are TGCAGCGTAGATGGGACTAGCGGGAGGACAGATACGCAGTATTTT.